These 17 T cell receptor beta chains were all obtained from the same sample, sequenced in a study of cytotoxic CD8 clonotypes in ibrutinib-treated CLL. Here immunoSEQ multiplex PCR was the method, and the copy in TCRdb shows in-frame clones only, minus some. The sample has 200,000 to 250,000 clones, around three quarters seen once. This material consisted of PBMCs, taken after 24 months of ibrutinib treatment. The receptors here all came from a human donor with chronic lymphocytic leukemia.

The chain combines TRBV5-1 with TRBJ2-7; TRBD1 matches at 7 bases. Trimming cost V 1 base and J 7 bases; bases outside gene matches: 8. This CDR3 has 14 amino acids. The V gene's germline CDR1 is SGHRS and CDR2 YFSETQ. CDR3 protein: CASSLSQGQGEQYF. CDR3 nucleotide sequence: TGCGCCAGCAGCTTGTCACAGGGGCAGGGGGAGCAGTACTTC.

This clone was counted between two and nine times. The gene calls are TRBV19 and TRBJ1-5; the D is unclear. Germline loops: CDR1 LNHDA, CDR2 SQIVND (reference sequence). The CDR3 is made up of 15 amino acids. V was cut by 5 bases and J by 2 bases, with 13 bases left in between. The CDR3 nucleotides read TGTGCCAGTAGTCTGGAGGGTACACGCAATCAGCCCCAGCATTTT. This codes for CASSLEGTRNQPQHF.

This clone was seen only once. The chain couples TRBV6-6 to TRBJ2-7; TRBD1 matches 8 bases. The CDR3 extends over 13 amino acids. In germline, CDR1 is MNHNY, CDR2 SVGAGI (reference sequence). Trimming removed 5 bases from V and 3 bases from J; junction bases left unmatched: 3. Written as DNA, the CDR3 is TGTGCCAGCAGTGGGACAGGAAACTACGAGCAGTACTTC. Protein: CASSGTGNYEQYF.

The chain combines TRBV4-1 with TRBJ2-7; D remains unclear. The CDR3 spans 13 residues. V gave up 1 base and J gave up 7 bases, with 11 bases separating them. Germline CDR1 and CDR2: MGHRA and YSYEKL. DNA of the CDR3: TGCGCCAGCAGCCAAGCTTTAGGCGAAGAGCAGTACTTC. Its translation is CASSQALGEEQYF.

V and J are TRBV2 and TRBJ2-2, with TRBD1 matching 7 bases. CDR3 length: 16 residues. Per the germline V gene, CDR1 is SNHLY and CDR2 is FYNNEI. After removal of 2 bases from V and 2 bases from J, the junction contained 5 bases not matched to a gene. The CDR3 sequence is CASSELGTDNTGELFF. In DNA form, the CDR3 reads TGTGCCAGCAGTGAATTGGGGACAGACAACACCGGGGAGCTGTTTTTT.

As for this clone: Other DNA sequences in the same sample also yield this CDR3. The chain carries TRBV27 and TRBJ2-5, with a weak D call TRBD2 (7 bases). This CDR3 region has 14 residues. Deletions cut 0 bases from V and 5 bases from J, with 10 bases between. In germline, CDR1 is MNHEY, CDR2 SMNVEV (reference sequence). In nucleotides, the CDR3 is TGTGCCAGCAGTTTATCGAAGGGGGGGGAGACCCAGTACTTC. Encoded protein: CASSLSKGGETQYF.

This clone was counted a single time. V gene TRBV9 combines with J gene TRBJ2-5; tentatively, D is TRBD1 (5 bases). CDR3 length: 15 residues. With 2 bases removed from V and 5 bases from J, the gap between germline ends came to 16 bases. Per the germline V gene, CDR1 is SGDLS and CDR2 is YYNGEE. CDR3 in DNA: TGTGCCAGCAGCGTTTCCCCAGGGCGAGATGAGACCCAGTACTTC. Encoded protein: CASSVSPGRDETQYF.

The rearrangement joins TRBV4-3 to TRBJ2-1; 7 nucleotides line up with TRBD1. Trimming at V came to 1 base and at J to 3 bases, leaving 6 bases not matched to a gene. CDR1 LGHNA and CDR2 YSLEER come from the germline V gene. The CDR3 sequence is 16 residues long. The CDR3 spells CASSQVTGTVYNEQFF. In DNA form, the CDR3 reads TGCGCCAGCAGCCAAGTAACCGGGACAGTCTACAATGAGCAGTTCTTC.

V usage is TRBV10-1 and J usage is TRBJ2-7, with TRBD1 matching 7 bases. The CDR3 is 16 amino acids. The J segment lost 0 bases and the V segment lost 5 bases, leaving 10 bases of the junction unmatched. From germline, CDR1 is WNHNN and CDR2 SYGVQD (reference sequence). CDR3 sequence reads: CASSSSPGQNSYEQYF. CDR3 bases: TGCGCCAGCAGTAGCAGCCCGGGACAGAACTCCTACGAGCAGTACTTC.

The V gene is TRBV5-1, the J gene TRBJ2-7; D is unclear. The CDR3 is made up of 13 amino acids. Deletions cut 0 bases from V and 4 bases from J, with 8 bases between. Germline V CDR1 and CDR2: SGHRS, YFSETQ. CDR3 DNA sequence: TGCGCCAGCAGCTTGGGTCGACCTTACGAGCAGTACTTC. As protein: CASSLGRPYEQYF.

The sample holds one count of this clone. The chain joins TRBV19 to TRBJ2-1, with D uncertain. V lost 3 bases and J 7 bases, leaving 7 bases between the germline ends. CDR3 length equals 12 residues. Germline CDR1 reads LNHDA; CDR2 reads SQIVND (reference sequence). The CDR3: CASSIPWNEQFF. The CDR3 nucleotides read TGTGCCAGTAGTATCCCTTGGAATGAGCAGTTCTTC.

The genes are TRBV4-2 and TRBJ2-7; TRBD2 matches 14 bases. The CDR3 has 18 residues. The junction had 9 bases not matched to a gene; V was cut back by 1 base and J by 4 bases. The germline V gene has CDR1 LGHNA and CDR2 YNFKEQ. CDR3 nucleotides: TGTGCCAGCAGCCAAGGACTAACCGGGACTAGCGGGAGTTACGAGCAGTACTTC. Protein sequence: CASSQGLTGTSGSYEQYF.

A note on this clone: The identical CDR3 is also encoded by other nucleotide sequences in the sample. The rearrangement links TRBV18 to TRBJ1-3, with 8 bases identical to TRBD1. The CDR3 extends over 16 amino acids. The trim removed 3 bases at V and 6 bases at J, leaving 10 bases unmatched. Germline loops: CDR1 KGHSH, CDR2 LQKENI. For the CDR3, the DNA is TGTGCCAGCTCACCGCAGGAGGGGACAGGACAAAACACCATATATTTT. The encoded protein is CASSPQEGTGQNTIYF.

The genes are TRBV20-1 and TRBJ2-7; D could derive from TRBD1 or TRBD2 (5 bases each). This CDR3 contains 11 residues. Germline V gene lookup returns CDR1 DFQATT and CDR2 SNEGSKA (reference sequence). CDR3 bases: TGCAGGGTGGGGGACTCCTACGAGCAGTACTTC. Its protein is CRVGDSYEQYF.

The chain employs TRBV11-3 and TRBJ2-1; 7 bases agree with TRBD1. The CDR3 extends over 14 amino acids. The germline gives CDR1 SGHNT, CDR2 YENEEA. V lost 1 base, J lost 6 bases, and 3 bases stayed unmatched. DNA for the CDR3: TGTGCCAGCAGCTTAGGGGCAGGGGGCAATGAGCAGTTCTTC. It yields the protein CASSLGAGGNEQFF.

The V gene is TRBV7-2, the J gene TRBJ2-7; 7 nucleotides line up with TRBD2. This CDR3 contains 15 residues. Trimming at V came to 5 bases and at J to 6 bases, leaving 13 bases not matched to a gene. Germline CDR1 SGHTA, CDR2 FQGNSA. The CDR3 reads CASSQAGRGRSEQYF. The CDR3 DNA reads TGTGCCAGCAGCCAAGCGGGACGCGGCCGTTCCGAGCAGTACTTC.

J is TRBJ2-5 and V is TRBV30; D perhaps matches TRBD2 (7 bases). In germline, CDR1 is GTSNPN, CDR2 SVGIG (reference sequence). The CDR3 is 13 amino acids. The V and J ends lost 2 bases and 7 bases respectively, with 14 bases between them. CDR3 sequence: CAWSPEGGGTQYF. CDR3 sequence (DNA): TGTGCCTGGAGTCCGGAGGGAGGGGGGACCCAGTACTTC.